Shown below are 26 T cell receptor beta chains from a single sample sequenced in a study of blood T cell repertoires in COVID-19 (TCRdb year 2020). Library construction relied on the immunoSEQ multiplex PCR assay. Imported from immuneACCESS, the table was reduced by TCRdb to in-frame sequences with V and J called. These copies leave out some clones; in studies compared against another copy, an unresolved V gene accounts for under half, and the cause of the remainder is not known. This sample has fewer than 80,000 clones in its table, and less than 75% of those were observed once. The ten largest clones add up to roughly 23% of the sample. Specimen: peripheral blood. The receptor set was obtained from a man in his 60s with acute or convalescent COVID-19.

Here the CDR3 DNA reads TGTGCCAGTAGGACGGGGGGGAGCCGCAATCAGCCCCAGCATTTT. This sequence encodes CASRTGGSRNQPQHF. The chain recombines TRBV19 with TRBJ1-5; D is perhaps TRBD1 (5 bases). CDR3 length: 15 amino acids. The ends were cut back, 6 bases at V and 2 bases at J, with 14 bases in the middle. Per the germline V gene, CDR1 is LNHDA and CDR2 is SQIVND (reference sequence). The full variable domain, with the rest looked up from reference TRBV19 and TRBJ1-5, is DGGITQSPKYLFRKEGQNVTLSCEQNLNHDAMYWYRQDPGQGLRLIYYSQIVNDFQKGDIAEGYSVSREKKESFPLTVTSAQKNPTAFYLCASRTGGSRNQPQHFGDGTRLSIL.

The chain combines TRBV28 with TRBJ2-5, with 8 positions matching TRBD2. This CDR3 comprises 14 residues. The germline V gene encodes CDR1 MDHEN and CDR2 SYDVKM. V was pared by 3 bases and J by 5 bases, with 5 bases of the junction left unmatched. This CDR3 is CASSLRGAEETQYF. CDR3 coding DNA: TGTGCCAGCAGTTTGCGGGGGGCGGAGGAGACCCAGTACTTC.

The V gene is TRBV2, the J gene TRBJ2-7, with TRBD2 as a possible D gene (6 bases). The CDR3 extends over 13 amino acids. CDR1 is SNHLY, CDR2 FYNNEI, per germline. The ends were cut back, 2 bases at V and 7 bases at J, with 12 bases in the middle. CDR3 residues: CASSETYGGEQYV. The DNA for the CDR3 is TGTGCCAGCAGTGAAACCTATGGGGGGGAGCAGTACGTC.

The chain joins TRBV18 to TRBJ1-6; 9 bases align to TRBD1. The CDR3 is 14 residues long. From germline, CDR1 is KGHSH and CDR2 LQKENI. The V gene end was trimmed by 5 bases and the J gene end by 8 bases; junction bases not matched to a gene: 4. The CDR3 spells CASSIGQGHSPLHF. In nucleotides, the CDR3 is TGTGCCAGCTCAATAGGACAGGGGCATTCACCCCTCCACTTT.

J is TRBJ2-5 and V is TRBV2, with 8 bases identical to TRBD2. After removal of 4 bases from V and 5 bases from J, the junction contained 12 bases not matched to a gene. Looked up from germline, CDR1 is SNHLY and CDR2 is FYNNEI. This CDR3 is 16 amino acids long. This CDR3 reads CASSALAGSSPETQYF. The CDR3 DNA is TGTGCCAGCAGTGCCTTAGCGGGATCCTCCCCGGAGACCCAGTACTTC.

This clone was detected a few times. The V call is TRBV2, the J call TRBJ2-6; 10 nucleotides agree with TRBD2. The CDR3 is 16 residues long. V was pared by 10 bases and J by 0 bases, with 6 bases of the junction left unmatched. Looked up from germline, CDR1 is SNHLY and CDR2 is FYNNEI. CDR3 amino acids: CATTSGALSGANVLTF. For the CDR3, the DNA is TGTGCCACCACTAGCGGGGCCCTCTCTGGGGCCAACGTCCTGACTTTC.

This clone has a single count. This chain uses TRBV5-1 with TRBJ1-6; 10 nucleotides agree with TRBD1. There are 19 residues in the CDR3. The V gene end was trimmed by 0 bases and the J gene end by 0 bases; junction bases not matched to a gene: 6. The germline gives CDR1 SGHRS, CDR2 YFSETQ. The CDR3 coding sequence is TGCGCCAGCAGCTTGGAGGGACAGGGGACCTACTCCTATAATTCACCCCTCCACTTT. Its protein is CASSLEGQGTYSYNSPLHF.

The CDR3 reads CAISESKRGSRDLGGYTF. CDR3 nucleotide sequence: TGTGCCATCAGTGAGTCGAAAAGGGGGTCCAGGGATTTAGGTGGCTACACCTTC. The V and J genes are TRBV10-3 and TRBJ1-2; TRBD1 is a possible D gene (6 bases). CDR1 ENHRY and CDR2 SYGVKD come from the germline V gene. The germline V and J ends were trimmed by 0 bases and 7 bases, with 24 bases remaining between them. The CDR3 contains 18 residues.

The V and J genes are TRBV4-1 and TRBJ2-3; 8 nucleotides match TRBD2. The CDR3 loop spans 14 amino acids. Germline CDR1 MGHRA, CDR2 YSYEKL. V shed 4 bases and J 6 bases; nucleotides not matched to a gene: 6. CDR3 DNA sequence: TGCGCCAGCAGCCCCGGGACTAGGGGGGATACGCAGTATTTT. It yields the protein CASSPGTRGDTQYF.

The J gene is TRBJ1-1, the V gene TRBV9; D not certain. CDR1 is SGDLS and CDR2 is YYNGEE in the germline V gene. V lost 4 bases, J lost 1 base, and 14 bases lay in between. CDR3 size: 15 residues. The CDR3 sequence is CASSKEAKSNTEAFF. The CDR3 nucleotides are TGTGCCAGCAGCAAAGAGGCGAAGTCGAACACTGAAGCTTTCTTT.

CDR3 protein: CASSLDGGRLYQPQHF. The CDR3 coding sequence is TGTGCCAGCAGCTTAGATGGGGGGAGGTTGTATCAGCCCCAGCATTTT. The genes are TRBV11-3 and TRBJ1-5; D is possibly TRBD1 (5 bases). This CDR3 is built from 16 residues. In germline, CDR1 is SGHNT, CDR2 YENEEA. The ends were cut back, 0 bases at V and 5 bases at J, with 14 bases in the middle.

The chain couples TRBV7-3 to TRBJ2-7, with 7 bases lining up with TRBD1. Germline CDR1 and CDR2: SGHTA and FQGTGA. The V gene end was trimmed by 4 bases and the J gene end by 5 bases; junction bases not matched to a gene: 5. This CDR3 comprises 13 residues. The CDR3 protein is CASSSNRGDEQYF. DNA of the CDR3: TGTGCCAGCAGCTCCAACAGGGGAGACGAGCAGTACTTC. Full variable domain (remainder filled in from reference TRBV7-3 and TRBJ2-7): GAGVSQTPSNKVTEKGKYVELRCDPISGHTALYWYRQSLGQGPEFLIYFQGTGAADDSGLPNDRFFAVRPEGSVSTLKIQRTERGDSAVYLCASSSNRGDEQYFGPGTRLTVT.

V usage is TRBV9 and J usage is TRBJ2-3, with 9 bases lining up with TRBD1. V shed 0 bases and J 7 bases; nucleotides not matched to a gene: 12. The CDR3 extends over 17 amino acids. Germline V gene lookup returns CDR1 SGDLS and CDR2 YYNGEE. The CDR3 coding sequence is TGTGCCAGCAGCGTAGCCCCAGGAACAGGGGGCCCTAATACGCAGTATTTT. This translates into CASSVAPGTGGPNTQYF.

By share of the sample, this clone is medium-sized. The chain is built from TRBV5-8 and TRBJ1-5; D call uncertain. V dropped 6 bases and J dropped 0 bases, with 13 bases sitting between them. CDR1 is SGHTS and CDR2 is YDEGEE in the germline V gene. The CDR3 contains 15 residues. CDR3 amino acids: CASTEAEYSNQPQHF. CDR3 DNA sequence: TGTGCCAGCACCGAGGCGGAATATAGCAATCAGCCCCAGCATTTT.

The gene calls are TRBV6-5 and TRBJ1-4, with 10 bases that match TRBD1. Germline lookup yields CDR1 MNHEY and CDR2 SVGAGI. The CDR3 is 16 amino acids. V lost 2 bases to trimming and J lost 4 bases; unmatched junction nucleotides: 4. The CDR3 coding sequence is TGTGCCAGCAGTTACGGCCGGGACAGGGGTAATGAAAAACTGTTTTTT. Protein sequence: CASSYGRDRGNEKLFF.

The chain links TRBV13 to TRBJ2-7; 14 positions match TRBD2. After removal of 3 bases from V and 3 bases from J, the junction contained 4 bases not matched to a gene. CDR1 and CDR2 from the germline V gene are PRHDT and FYEKMQ (reference sequence). The CDR3 has 16 amino acids. This CDR3 reads CASSFRLAGGDYEQYF. For the CDR3, the DNA is TGTGCCAGCAGCTTCCGACTAGCGGGAGGGGACTACGAGCAGTACTTC.

The rearrangement joins TRBV5-8 to TRBJ2-2; possibly TRBD1 for D (7 bases). The V and J ends lost 4 bases and 1 base respectively, with 14 bases between them. The CDR3 sequence is 16 residues long. Germline CDR1 SGHTS, CDR2 YDEGEE. CDR3 in DNA: TGTGCCAGCAGCCCGGGGGACAGCGAGAACACCGGGGAGCTGTTTTTT. Its protein product is CASSPGDSENTGELFF.

This chain uses TRBV6-5 with TRBJ1-1; no clear D. V lost 8 bases to trimming and J lost 5 bases, with 9 bases between them. The CDR3 runs 11 residues. From germline, CDR1 is MNHEY and CDR2 SVGAGI. CDR3 protein: CASGLWTEAFF. The CDR3 DNA follows: TGTGCCAGCGGACTTTGGACTGAAGCTTTCTTT.

This clone was found many times. This sequence joins TRBV6-1 and TRBJ1-1; 7 bases map to TRBD1. In germline, CDR1 is MNHNS, CDR2 SASEGT. With 3 bases clipped from V and 1 base from J, the junction kept 5 bases outside the gene matches. This CDR3 comprises 15 residues. The CDR3 here is CASSDDRAGNTEAFF. The CDR3, as DNA: TGTGCCAGCAGTGACGACAGGGCGGGGAACACTGAAGCTTTCTTT.

V gene TRBV5-1 combines with J gene TRBJ1-2, with 7 bases fitting TRBD1. The CDR3 runs 13 residues. V dropped 2 bases and J dropped 4; count of bases not matched to a gene: 2. From germline, CDR1 is SGHRS and CDR2 YFSETQ. The CDR3 loop reads CASSLQGLYGYTF. As DNA, the CDR3 is TGCGCCAGCAGCTTACAGGGGCTCTATGGCTACACCTTC. Full variable domain (outside the CDR3, taken from reference TRBV5-1 and TRBJ1-2): KAGVTQTPRYLIKTRGQQVTLSCSPISGHRSVSWYQQTPGQGLQFLFEYFSETQRNKGNFPGRFSGRQFSNSRSEMNVSTLELGDSALYLCASSLQGLYGYTFGSGTRLTVV.

The J gene is TRBJ2-5, the V gene TRBV24-1; tentatively, D is TRBD1 (6 bases). The CDR3 is made up of 15 amino acids. Germline V lookup: CDR1 KGHDR, CDR2 SFDVKD. V was trimmed by 2 bases and J by 1 base, leaving 10 bases between them. CDR3 nucleotide sequence: TGTGCCACCAGTGATTCGACAGGTCTCCAAGAGACCCAGTACTTC. Encoded protein: CATSDSTGLQETQYF.

The chain combines TRBV5-1 with TRBJ2-4, with D possibly TRBD1 on 5 matching bases. Germline lookup yields CDR1 SGHRS and CDR2 YFSETQ. The CDR3 covers 15 residues. The V end lost 0 bases, the J end lost 0 bases, and 7 bases lay between the germline ends. CDR3 region: CASSLGGPAKNIQYF. CDR3 bases: TGCGCCAGCAGCTTGGGGGGCCCAGCCAAAAACATTCAGTACTTC.

V usage is TRBV24-1 and J usage is TRBJ1-2; D not certain. The CDR3 consists of 12 residues. V gave up 10 bases and J gave up 4 bases, with 12 bases separating them. Germline V gene lookup returns CDR1 KGHDR and CDR2 SFDVKD. The CDR3 loop reads CATAAGSYGYTF. In nucleotides, the CDR3 is TGTGCCACTGCGGCGGGCTCCTATGGCTACACCTTC.

The chain has TRBV7-9 and TRBJ2-3; TRBD2 agrees at 11 bases. V trimming: 5 bases; J trimming: 0 bases; junction bases outside the gene matches: 4. Per germline, CDR1 SEHNR and CDR2 FQNEAQ (reference sequence). This CDR3 has 16 residues. CDR3 coding DNA: TGTGCCAGCAGCCAAGGGACTAGCGGTAGCACAGATACGCAGTATTTT. Amino acids: CASSQGTSGSTDTQYF.

The V and J genes are TRBV21-1 and TRBJ1-3; the D call TRBD1 from the table was never checked on the DNA. TRBV21-1 is annotated as a pseudogene. The CDR3 loop spans 17 amino acids. Here the CDR3 reads CASSKALPGGTGNTIYF. CDR3 nucleotide sequence: TGTGCCAGCAGCAAAGCGCTTCCAGGGGGCACTGGAAACACCATATATTTT.

The chain recombines TRBV5-1 with TRBJ1-1; D call uncertain. The CDR3 totals 14 residues. Germline CDR1 is SGHRS and CDR2 is YFSETQ. Trimming took 6 bases from V and 1 from J, leaving 13 bases between them. The CDR3 protein is CASMRERGNTEAFF. The CDR3 nucleotides are TGCGCCAGCATGAGAGAACGGGGGAACACTGAAGCTTTCTTT.